These T cell receptor beta chains were read from a single sample in a study of cytomegalovirus exposure and HLA in healthy donors. The assay was immunoSEQ multiplex PCR, and TCRdb's table has in-frame clones only and misses some. The sample consists of more than 150,000 clones, more than 85% of them appearing once. Sequencing was performed on PBMCs. The receptors here all came from a girl under three years old in good health and CMV-seronegative. Each CDR3 is given without its conserved first and last residue. Each record gives: D gene, V gene, J gene, clone size, CDR3 protein. The D gene is left open where the match is weak. Not all rows give a size; the values are once, few, many and, for expanded clones, a class.

TRBD1,TRBV27,TRBJ1-1,.,ASSLGGQGTEAF
.,TRBV21-1,TRBJ2-7,.,ASSEKGKRQEQY
.,TRBV7-7,TRBJ2-1,few,ASSPEGYRDEQF
.,TRBV13,TRBJ2-2,few,ASRRAGTGTGELF
.,TRBV30,TRBJ2-3,.,AWSVSNTDTQY
TRBD2,TRBV7-2,TRBJ2-7,.,ASSLGTSGRAYEQY
.,TRBV2,TRBJ2-1,.,ASSGGASYNEQF
.,TRBV25-1,TRBJ2-3,.,ASRGTDTQY
TRBD2,TRBV27,TRBJ2-7,.,ASSLLGTSGRASIYEQY
.,TRBV27,TRBJ1-2,.,ASSSIGGRGGYT
.,TRBV21-1,TRBJ2-2,.,ASSKKTYTGELF
TRBD2,TRBV5-1,TRBJ2-7,.,ASSWQPGGDEQY
.,TRBV7-9,TRBJ1-1,.,ATPPGLRSFLNTEAF
.,TRBV27,TRBJ2-5,once,ASSLLGVGETQY
.,TRBV5-4,TRBJ2-7,.,ASSLGLNSYEQY
TRBD1,TRBV4-1,TRBJ2-7,.,ASSSRTGYEQY
.,TRBV7-9,TRBJ2-5,.,ASSLDRETQY
.,TRBV30,TRBJ2-2,once,AWGANWGGPGELF
.,TRBV10-1,.,.,ASSETWTSEQY
TRBD2,TRBV6-1,TRBJ2-1,.,ASSGRLAGEQF
TRBD1,TRBV15,TRBJ1-5,.,ATADRVNQPQH
.,TRBV14,TRBJ2-5,.,ASSRQEYQETQY
.,TRBV6-5,TRBJ1-2,.,ASSYWGHYGYT
TRBD2,TRBV4-2,TRBJ2-1,once,ASSQGNAGGPSAGPSLYNEQF
TRBD2,TRBV27,TRBJ2-5,once,ASRTGTSGGTETQY
.,TRBV6-1,TRBJ2-7,.,ASRTMDEQY
.,TRBV6-1,TRBJ2-3,once,ASSEALLSARTDTQY
TRBD1,TRBV4-3,.,.,ASSQVWDRGYEQY
TRBD1,TRBV2,TRBJ2-5,.,ASRGTGEETQY
.,TRBV5-1,TRBJ1-1,.,ASSHDRSFEAF
.,TRBV27,TRBJ2-7,.,ASSLLGAEQY
.,TRBV30,TRBJ1-5,.,AWSFPSRGHSNQPQH
.,TRBV7-9,TRBJ2-7,.,ASSPVFYEQY
.,TRBV13,TRBJ1-1,once,ASSPEGGTEAF
.,TRBV29-1,TRBJ2-7,.,SVEDTGSQQY
TRBD1,TRBV19,TRBJ2-3,.,ASSMDRGADTQY
TRBD1,TRBV4-1,TRBJ2-1,.,ASNHPDRVDNEQF
TRBD1,TRBV4-1,TRBJ2-3,.,ASSQDDRVMADTQY
TRBD2,TRBV2,TRBJ2-1,.,ASSRTSGRENEQF
TRBD2,TRBV6-5,TRBJ2-1,.,ASAGGFSGGNEQF
TRBD1,TRBV7-9,TRBJ1-2,.,ASSFGTGEAYGYT
TRBD2,TRBV7-9,TRBJ2-1,.,ASSLQGRLAAYNEQF
.,TRBV19,TRBJ1-3,.,ASSEGPAGNTIY
.,TRBV5-1,TRBJ2-7,.,ASSLGAEDEQY
.,TRBV19,TRBJ1-2,.,ASTLTNYGYT
TRBD1,TRBV5-1,TRBJ2-3,.,ASSFLFGTGRTDTQY
TRBD1,TRBV9,TRBJ1-3,.,ASSGNRGTGNTIY
.,TRBV6-5,TRBJ1-2,.,ASGRAEGYT
TRBD2,TRBV5-5,TRBJ2-1,.,ASSLPGGDEQF
.,TRBV27,TRBJ2-5,.,ASSLYSPGGETQY
TRBD2,TRBV29-1,TRBJ2-7,.,SVRGGDEQY